A selection of T cell receptor beta chains follows, all from one sample in a study of T cell repertoires in cytomegalovirus infection. What these receptors recognize is not known. TCRdb called the reads again in MiXCR, with one record for every CDR3 protein. The sample holds 700,000 to 950,000 distinct CDR3 sequences, roughly 33% seen once. The sample consisted of cultured CD8+ T cells from PBMCs, taken from culture after CMV antigen stimulation. These TCRs come from a human donor in good health (CMV status not recorded). Some clones in this sample may be carry-over from other donors' samples. Each CDR3 is given with its conserved first and last residue. A D gene is named only where the DNA matches it firmly. Clone size is not always given. Where it is, it says once, few, many or a class for expanded clones.

d_call clone_size j_call v_call cdr3_aa cdr3_nt
NA NA TRBJ1-1 TRBV10-3 CAISRETEAFF TGTGCCATCTCCCGGGAAACTGAAGCTTTCTTT
TRBD2 many TRBJ2-7 TRBV29-1 CSVDAGGPYEQYF TGCAGCGTTGATGCGGGAGGGCCCTACGAGCAGTACTTC
NA few TRBJ2-2 TRBV29-1 CSVEILAGELFF TGCAGCGTTGAAATATTGGCCGGGGAGCTGTTTTTT
NA NA TRBJ2-1 TRBV5-8 CASSLVGEGSSYNEQFF TGTGCCAGCAGCTTGGTGGGCGAGGGGAGCTCCTACAATGAGCAGTTCTTC
TRBD1 few TRBJ1-5 TRBV6-1 CASTLDRGNQPQHF TGTGCCAGCACCTTAGACAGGGGTAATCAGCCCCAGCATTTT
NA NA TRBJ1-1 TRBV6-6 CVSSYRGSRNTEAFF TGTGTCAGCAGTTACCGAGGCAGTCGGAACACTGAAGCTTTCTTT
NA NA TRBJ1-6 TRBV7-9 CASSFTGSRNSPLHF TGTGCCAGCAGCTTTACAGGTTCTAGGAATTCACCCCTCCACTTT
NA few TRBJ2-1 TRBV4-3 CASSQGGQGHYNEQFF TGCGCCAGCAGCCAGGGCGGGCAGGGGCACTACAATGAGCAGTTCTTC
NA NA TRBJ1-2 TRBV6-5 CASSSGPGGGYTF TGTGCCAGCAGCTCGGGACCCGGGGGAGGCTACACCTTC
NA NA TRBJ2-7 TRBV3-1 CASSQTGYIEQYF TGTGCCAGCAGCCAAACCGGGTACATCGAGCAGTACTTC
NA NA TRBJ1-1 TRBV4-1 CASSQVEGTTEAFF TGCGCCAGCAGCCAAGTTGAGGGGACCACTGAAGCTTTCTTT
NA NA TRBJ2-1 TRBV15 CATSSSAGEEQFF TGTGCCACCAGCAGTAGCGCAGGAGAGGAGCAGTTCTTC
TRBD2 NA TRBJ2-2 TRBV29-1 CSVGLAGESGELFF TGCAGCGTTGGACTAGCGGGGGAGAGCGGGGAGCTGTTTTTT
TRBD2 NA TRBJ2-3 TRBV9 CASSVYSGGGVDTQYF TGTGCCAGCAGCGTATATTCGGGGGGAGGGGTGGATACGCAGTATTTT
TRBD1 NA TRBJ2-1 TRBV4-1 CVSSQPGTATYNEQFF TGCGTCAGCAGCCAGCCCGGGACAGCTACCTACAATGAGCAGTTCTTC
NA NA TRBJ1-3 TRBV25-1 CASSDGAVGNTIYF TGTGCCAGCAGTGATGGGGCAGTTGGAAACACCATATATTTT
NA NA TRBJ2-3 TRBV11-2 CASSFTPAGTDTQYF TGTGCCAGCAGCTTTACACCGGCGGGAACAGATACGCAGTATTTT
NA NA TRBJ1-1 TRBV18 CASSPPVRANTEAFF TGTGCCAGCTCACCACCGGTCAGGGCTAACACTGAAGCTTTCTTT
TRBD2 few TRBJ2-7 TRBV6-2/TRBV6-3 CASSYSGDVESYEQYF TGTGCCAGCAGTTACAGCGGGGATGTAGAGAGCTACGAGCAGTACTTC
TRBD1 NA TRBJ1-4 TRBV7-6 CASSLTDRGWGEKLFF TGTGCCAGCAGCTTAACGGACAGGGGCTGGGGGGAAAAACTGTTTTTT
NA NA TRBJ1-2 TRBV7-2 CASSLEWGMGFSVYGYTF TGTGCCAGCAGCTTAGAGTGGGGGATGGGCTTTTCCGTCTATGGCTACACCTTC
TRBD1 NA TRBJ1-2 TRBV20-1 CSARGQGNYGYTF TGCAGTGCTAGAGGACAGGGTAACTATGGCTACACCTTC
NA few TRBJ1-4 TRBV7-5 CISVPEAFKAGPNEKLFF NA
TRBD1 NA TRBJ2-5 TRBV27 CASSLKGAGTQYF TGTGCCAGCAGTTTGAAGGGGGCGGGGACCCAGTACTTC
NA NA TRBJ2-3 TRBV27 CASSLGGNVATDTQYF TGTGCCAGCAGTTTAGGGGGCAATGTAGCAACAGATACGCAGTATTTT
NA NA TRBJ2-7 TRBV15 CATSREGAARGYEQYF TGTGCCACCAGCAGAGAGGGGGCGGCCAGAGGCTACGAGCAGTACTTC
NA NA TRBJ2-1 TRBV29-1 CSVDKGYNEQFF TGCAGCGTTGATAAGGGATACAATGAGCAGTTCTTC
TRBD1 NA TRBJ1-2 TRBV6-1 CASTRRDRGLYGYTF TGTGCCAGCACTCGCCGGGACAGGGGGCTCTATGGCTACACCTTC
TRBD1 NA TRBJ2-7 TRBV6-8 CASSPPGQGFHEQYF TGTGCCAGCAGTCCACCGGGACAGGGTTTTCACGAGCAGTACTTC
NA few TRBJ1-5 TRBV13 CASSLGGSDGQPQHF TGTGCCAGCAGCTTAGGGGGGAGTGACGGTCAGCCCCAGCATTTT
NA few TRBJ2-3 TRBV7-2 CASSRGGGAGKTDTQYF TGTGCCAGCAGCAGAGGGGGAGGGGCGGGGAAAACAGATACGCAGTATTTT
NA once TRBJ2-1 TRBV7-4 CASSSSAADLLDEQFF TGTGCCAGCAGCTCGTCGGCGGCGGACCTCCTGGATGAGCAGTTCTTC
NA few TRBJ1-5 TRBV12-5 CASGQTRAPDEPQHF TGTGCTAGTGGGCAAACCCGGGCCCCAGATGAGCCCCAGCATTTT
NA NA TRBJ1-1 TRBV19 CASSILVLDTEAFF TGTGCCAGTAGTATCTTGGTATTGGACACTGAAGCTTTCTTT
NA few TRBJ2-3 TRBV6-6 CASSYGAPTGQIDTQYF TGTGCCAGCAGTTATGGTGCGCCGACAGGTCAAATAGATACGCAGTATTTT
NA NA TRBJ1-1 TRBV9 CASSVTDGNEAFF TGTGCCAGCAGCGTAACGGACGGGAACGAAGCTTTCTTT
NA NA TRBJ1-2 TRBV12-3/TRBV12-4 CASSLAPNYGYTF TGTGCCAGCAGTTTAGCACCTAACTATGGCTACACCTTC
NA NA TRBJ2-2 TRBV2 CAINRVPGELFF TGTGCCATAAACAGGGTTCCGGGGGAGCTGTTTTTT
NA NA TRBJ1-2 TRBV25-1 CATGVDYGYTF TGTGCCACCGGGGTGGACTATGGCTACACCTTC